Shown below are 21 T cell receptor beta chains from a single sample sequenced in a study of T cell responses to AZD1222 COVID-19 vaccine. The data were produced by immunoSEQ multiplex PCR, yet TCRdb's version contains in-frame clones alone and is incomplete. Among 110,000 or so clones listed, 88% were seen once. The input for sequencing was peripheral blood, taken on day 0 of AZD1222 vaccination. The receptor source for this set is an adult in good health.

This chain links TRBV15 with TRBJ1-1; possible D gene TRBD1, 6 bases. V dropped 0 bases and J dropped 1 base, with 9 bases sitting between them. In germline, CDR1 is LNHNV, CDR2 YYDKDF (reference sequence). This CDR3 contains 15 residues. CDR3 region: CATSRDRGANTEAFF. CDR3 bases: TGTGCCACCAGCAGAGATCGGGGGGCGAACACTGAAGCTTTCTTT.

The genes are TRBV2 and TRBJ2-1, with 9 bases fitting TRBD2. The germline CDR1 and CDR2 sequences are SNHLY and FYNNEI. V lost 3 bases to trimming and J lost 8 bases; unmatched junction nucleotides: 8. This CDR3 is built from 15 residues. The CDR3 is CASSEGLAGGYEQFF. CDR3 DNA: TGTGCCAGCAGTGAGGGACTAGCCGGGGGCTATGAGCAGTTCTTC.

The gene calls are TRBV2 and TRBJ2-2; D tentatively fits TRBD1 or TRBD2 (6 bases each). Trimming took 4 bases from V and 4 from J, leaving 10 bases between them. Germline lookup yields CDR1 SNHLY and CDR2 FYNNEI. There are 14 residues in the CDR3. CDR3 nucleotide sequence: TGTGCCAGCAGTGCGGGGGCGCTCACCGGGGAGCTGTTTTTT. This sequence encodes CASSAGALTGELFF.

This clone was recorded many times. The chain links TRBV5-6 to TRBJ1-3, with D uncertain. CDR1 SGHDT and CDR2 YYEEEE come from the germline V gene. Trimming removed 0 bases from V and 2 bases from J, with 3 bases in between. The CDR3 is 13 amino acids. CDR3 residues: CASSLDPGNTIYF. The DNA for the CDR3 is TGTGCCAGCAGCTTGGATCCTGGAAACACCATATATTTT.

CDR3 protein: CASSLTGLNTEAFF. The CDR3 DNA sequence: TGTGCCAGCAGCTTAACAGGACTGAACACTGAAGCTTTCTTT. This chain links TRBV7-8 with TRBJ1-1; possibly TRBD1 for D (5 bases). V dropped 2 bases and J dropped 0 bases, with 7 bases sitting between them. The CDR3 contains 14 residues. Germline loops: CDR1 SGHVS, CDR2 FQNEAQ.

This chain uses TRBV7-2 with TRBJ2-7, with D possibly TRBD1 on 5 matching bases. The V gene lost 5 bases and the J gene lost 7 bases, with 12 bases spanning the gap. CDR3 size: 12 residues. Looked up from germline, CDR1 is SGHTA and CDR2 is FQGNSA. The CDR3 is CASSPTGAEQYF. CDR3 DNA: TGTGCCAGCAGCCCCACAGGAGCTGAGCAGTACTTC.

In DNA form, the CDR3 reads TGTGCCAGCAGCCGCGCCCCTGAAGAGACCCAGTACTTC. Translation gives CASSRAPEETQYF. This chain uses TRBV12-3 or TRBV12-4 with TRBJ2-5, with D unresolved. The CDR3 totals 13 residues. Trimming took 6 bases from V and 3 from J, leaving 11 bases between them.

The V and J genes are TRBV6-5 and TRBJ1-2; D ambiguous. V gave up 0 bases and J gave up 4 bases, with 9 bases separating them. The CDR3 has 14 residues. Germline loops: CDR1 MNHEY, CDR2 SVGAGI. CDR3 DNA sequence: TGTGCCAGCAGTTACTCGAAGGTCGGCTATGGCTACACCTTC. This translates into CASSYSKVGYGYTF.

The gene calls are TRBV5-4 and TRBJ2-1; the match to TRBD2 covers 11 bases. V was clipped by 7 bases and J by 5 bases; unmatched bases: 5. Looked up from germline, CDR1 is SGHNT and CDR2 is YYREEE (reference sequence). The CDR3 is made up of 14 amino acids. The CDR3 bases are TGTGCCAGCCTTGGGACTAGCGGAAACAATGAGCAGTTCTTC. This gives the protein CASLGTSGNNEQFF. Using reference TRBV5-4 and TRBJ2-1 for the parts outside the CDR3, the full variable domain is ETGVTQSPTHLIKTRGQQVTLRCSSQSGHNTVSWYQQALGQGPQFIFQYYREEENGRGNFPPRFSGLQFPNYSSELNVNALELDDSALYLCASLGTSGNNEQFFGPGTRLTVL.

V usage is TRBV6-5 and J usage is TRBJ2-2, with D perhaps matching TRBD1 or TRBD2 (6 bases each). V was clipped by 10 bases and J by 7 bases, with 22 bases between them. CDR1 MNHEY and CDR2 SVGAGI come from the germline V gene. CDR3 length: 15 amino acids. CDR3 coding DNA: TGTGCCACTCTCCGATGGGGGGCTGATTTCGGGGAGCTGTTTTTT. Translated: CATLRWGADFGELFF.

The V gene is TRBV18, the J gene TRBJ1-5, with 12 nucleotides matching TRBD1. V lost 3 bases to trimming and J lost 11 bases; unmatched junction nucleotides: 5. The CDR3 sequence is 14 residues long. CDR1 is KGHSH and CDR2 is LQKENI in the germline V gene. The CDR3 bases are TGTGCCAGCTCACCGGGGACAGGGGGCGCGACCCAGCATTTT. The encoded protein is CASSPGTGGATQHF.

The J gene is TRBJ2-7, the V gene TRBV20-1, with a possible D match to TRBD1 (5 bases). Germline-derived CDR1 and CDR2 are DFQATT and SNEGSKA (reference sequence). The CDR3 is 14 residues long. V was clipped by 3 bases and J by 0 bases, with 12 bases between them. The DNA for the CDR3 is TGCAGTGCTAGTGGCAGGACAAGCTCCTACGAGCAGTACTTC. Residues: CSASGRTSSYEQYF.

The CDR3 loop reads CASSSAQTHIGAYEQYF. The CDR3 coding sequence is TGTGCCAGCTCATCCGCGCAAACTCACATCGGGGCCTACGAGCAGTACTTC. This sequence joins TRBV18 and TRBJ2-7; D is possibly TRBD2 (5 bases). V was cut by 5 bases and J by 2 bases, with 22 bases left in between. The CDR3 contains 17 residues. Germline CDR1 KGHSH, CDR2 LQKENI.

CDR3 residues: CASSSTPRVSSGNTIYF. The CDR3 DNA reads as TGTGCCAGCAGCTCGACACCCCGGGTGAGCTCTGGAAACACCATATATTTT. This chain joins TRBV3-1 (or the pseudogene TRBV3-2) and TRBJ1-3; D ambiguous. The germline V gene has CDR1 LGHDT and CDR2 YNNKEL (reference sequence). The CDR3 extends over 17 amino acids. V was trimmed by 5 bases and J by 0 bases, leaving 17 bases between them.

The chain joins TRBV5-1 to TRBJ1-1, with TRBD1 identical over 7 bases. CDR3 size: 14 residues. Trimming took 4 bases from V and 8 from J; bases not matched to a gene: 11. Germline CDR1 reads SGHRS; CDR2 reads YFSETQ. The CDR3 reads CASSPMPQGGEAFF. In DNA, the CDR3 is TGCGCCAGCAGCCCGATGCCCCAGGGGGGGGAAGCTTTCTTT.

The CDR3 spells CSVVKTGNTEAFF. The DNA of the CDR3 is TGCAGCGTCGTCAAAACCGGGAACACTGAAGCTTTCTTT. This sequence joins TRBV29-1 and TRBJ1-1; no reliable D call. Germline CDR1 is SQVTM and CDR2 is ANQGSEA. V was shortened by 6 bases and J by 1 base, with 12 bases between the two germline ends. This CDR3 comprises 13 residues.

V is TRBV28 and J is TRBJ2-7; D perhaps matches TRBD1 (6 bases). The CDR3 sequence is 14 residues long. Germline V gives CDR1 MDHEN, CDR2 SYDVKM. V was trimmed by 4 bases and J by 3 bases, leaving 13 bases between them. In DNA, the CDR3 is TGTGCCAGCAGTTCCACTGGGGGCCGCTACGAGCAGTACTTC. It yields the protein CASSSTGGRYEQYF.

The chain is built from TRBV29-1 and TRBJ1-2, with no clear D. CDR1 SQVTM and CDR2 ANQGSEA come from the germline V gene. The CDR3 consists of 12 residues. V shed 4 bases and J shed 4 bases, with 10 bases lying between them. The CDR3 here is CSVGEGTYGYTF. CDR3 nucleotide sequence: TGCAGCGTTGGGGAAGGAACCTATGGCTACACCTTC.

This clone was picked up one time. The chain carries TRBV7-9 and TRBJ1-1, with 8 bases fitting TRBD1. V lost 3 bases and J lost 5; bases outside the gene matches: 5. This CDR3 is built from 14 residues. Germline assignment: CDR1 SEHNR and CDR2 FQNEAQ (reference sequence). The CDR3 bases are TGTGCCAGCAGCTTCCCCGACAGGGGTACTGAAGCTTTCTTT. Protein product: CASSFPDRGTEAFF. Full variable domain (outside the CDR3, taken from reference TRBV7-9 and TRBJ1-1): DTGVSQNPRHKITKRGQNVTFRCDPISEHNRLYWYRQTLGQGPEFLTYFQNEAQLEKSRLLSDRFSAERPKGSFSTLEIQRTEQGDSAMYLCASSFPDRGTEAFFGQGTRLTVV.

This CDR3 is CASSTGPIWGYTF. CDR3 DNA sequence: TGTGCCAGTAGTACCGGACCAATCTGGGGCTACACCTTC. The V call is TRBV19, the J call TRBJ1-2, with unresolved D. CDR1 is LNHDA, CDR2 SQIVND, per germline (reference sequence). The CDR3 totals 13 residues. The ends were cut back, 4 bases at V and 8 bases at J, with 14 bases in the middle.

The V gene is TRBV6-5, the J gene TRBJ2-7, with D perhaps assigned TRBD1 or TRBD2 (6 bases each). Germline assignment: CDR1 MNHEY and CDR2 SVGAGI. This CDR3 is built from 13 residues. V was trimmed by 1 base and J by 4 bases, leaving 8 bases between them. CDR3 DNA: TGTGCCAGCAGTTACTGGAGGGGGTACGAGCAGTACTTC. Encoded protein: CASSYWRGYEQYF.